This TCR beta chain appears in the sequencing data of a study of OX40 agonist ivuxolimab in advanced cancers. Study as a whole: The study gave patients intravenous ivuxolimab at 0.01 to 10 mg/kg every 2 weeks. Partial responses were achieved by three patients, of whom one had hepatocellular carcinoma and two had cutaneous melanoma. Study-wide points: Mean expanded clone counts were higher in CD8+ than CD4+ T cells.

This clone was detected only a few times. The antigen is undetermined. Per the germline V gene, CDR1 is MGHRA and CDR2 is YSYEKL. V was pared by 0 bases and J by 13 bases, with 7 bases of the junction left unmatched. The CDR3 sequence is 14 residues long. TCRdb keeps only in-frame clones here, not all; method: immunoSEQ multiplex PCR. The sample holds tens of thousands of clones, 80% seen once. The rearrangement uses TRBV4-1 and TRBJ1-4; 8 nucleotides agree with TRBD1. This material consisted of CD4+ or CD8+ T cells sorted from blood, taken in a trial of the OX40 agonist ivuxolimab. This TCR derives from an adult with an advanced solid tumor such as melanoma, head and neck, liver or kidney cancer. CDR3 DNA sequence: TGCGCCAGCAGCCAAGAGGACAGGGAGATGAGACTGTTTTTT. Translation: CASSQEDREMRLFF.